This T cell receptor beta chain was found in a study of T-cell reconstitution after alpha-beta-depleted transplantation in children. Broader study findings: About two months after transplant, alpha-beta T cells reportedly came from several hundred expanded graft clones. There were some patients whose high TCRbeta diversity at day 60 came from surviving recipient T cells and thymic progenitors. It was newly produced T cells that mostly accounted for T-cell counts and diversity one year after transplant.

CDR1 is SGHNT and CDR2 is YYREEE in the germline V gene (reference sequence). Trimming at V came to 4 bases and at J to 2 bases, leaving 4 bases not matched to a gene. This CDR3 is 15 amino acids long. For this clonotype: Its matching antigen is unknown.

Unique molecular identifiers were built into the TCRbeta library. Using its own MiXCR run on the PCR reads, TCRdb lists one record per CDR3 protein. Of around 250,000 distinct CDR3 sequences listed, approximately 8% are singletons. This receptor was identified in a male patient aged 10-17 years who had a stem cell transplant for acute lymphoblastic leukemia, so the T cells may come from the graft donor. The chain recombines TRBV5-4 with TRBJ2-7; 12 bases are shared with TRBD2. The sequencing here drew on PBMCs, mostly from graft donor cells, taken 180 days after TCRalphabeta/CD19-depleted stem cell transplant. CDR3 protein: CASSTGTSGPYEQYF. The CDR3 nucleotides are TGTGCCAGCAGCACCGGGACTAGCGGGCCCTACGAGCAGTACTTC.